Shown below are 2 T cell receptor beta chains from a single sample sequenced in a study of T cell repertoires in cytomegalovirus infection (dated by TCRdb to between 2018 and 2021). The sequencer was an Illumina HiSeq 1500. Through fastp at Q25 and MiXCR, TCRdb rebuilt clones from the public reads, retaining in-frame beta chains. Entries are consolidated by CDR3 protein sequence, retaining the most common genes and DNA. The sample has roughly 230,000 distinct CDR3 sequences on record, about 5.9% of them singletons. Less than 7.5% of the sample is taken by the ten largest. What was sequenced was PBMCs. The receptors were gathered from a human donor in good health (CMV status not recorded). Some clones in this sample may be carry-over from other donors' samples.

This clonotype showed up many times. The chain uses TRBV4-1 and TRBJ1-2, with D hard to call. V was cut by 1 base and J by 4 bases, with 7 bases left in between. The CDR3 consists of 13 residues. CDR1 and CDR2 (germline): MGHRA, YSYEKL. The CDR3 DNA reads as TGCGCCAGCAGCCAAGGGAAAACCTATGGCTACACCTTC. Translation: CASSQGKTYGYTF.

In its sample, this clonotype was seen many times. V gene TRBV7-8 combines with J gene TRBJ2-7, with 12 nucleotides matching TRBD2. Trimming at V came to 5 bases and at J to 3 bases, leaving 5 bases not matched to a gene. The CDR3 runs to 15 residues. Germline lookup yields CDR1 SGHVS and CDR2 FQNEAQ. In DNA form, the CDR3 reads TGTGCCAGCAGCCTGACTAGCGGGGGCCTCTACGAGCAGTACTTC. Encoded protein: CASSLTSGGLYEQYF.